This T cell receptor beta chain was profiled in a study of PD-L1 blockade in urothelial cancer. In the study overall: In the patient group, twenty-five of 29 were males with bladder-origin urothelial cancer.

Germline V gene lookup returns CDR1 MNHEY and CDR2 SMNVEV (reference sequence). Trimming left V 2 bases short and J 1 base short, with 14 bases between. The CDR3 is made up of 16 amino acids. Stated time point: pretreatment peripheral blood. TCRdb's copy holds only in-frame clones and misses some; the assay was immunoSEQ multiplex PCR. Of approximately 41,000 clones listed, over 80% are singletons. The chain recombines TRBV27 with TRBJ1-2; possible D gene TRBD1, 5 bases. The sample here was PBMCs, taken around atezolizumab (anti-PD-L1) treatment. The origin of this receptor is a man at least 80 years old with urothelial cancer. The CDR3 region has the DNA TGTGCCAGCAGTTTAAAAAGGCCAGGACATAACTATGGCTACACCTTC. Amino acid sequence: CASSLKRPGHNYGYTF.